The clone carrying this TCR beta chain has ten or more counts. Unmatched junction bases numbered 11, after V lost 6 bases and J lost 8 bases. Per the germline V gene, CDR1 is SNHLY and CDR2 is FYNNEI. The CDR3 contains 15 residues. Nobody among the patients had been given any treatment before thyroid surgery. With MiXCR, TCRdb called clones anew from the PCR reads. The sample comprises roughly 30,000 clones, about 15% of which are singletons, and 6.5% to 8.5% rests with the top ten. The sample is drawn from a study of metastatic and nonmetastatic thyroid tumors. Study background: The study looked at repertoires side by side in blood and in tumor or nodule tissue from malignant and benign thyroid patients.

The clonotype originates from a female donor with papillary thyroid cancer or a benign thyroid nodule (not recorded which). Some clones in this sample may be carry-over from other donors' samples. The rearrangement uses TRBV2 and TRBJ1-4, with 8 bases fitting TRBD1. Sequencing used blood. This chain's CDR3 is CASSRSGGFNEKLFF. The DNA of the CDR3 is TGTGCCAGCAGCCGTTCAGGGGGCTTTAACGAAAAACTGTTTTTT.